Shown below are 7 T cell receptor beta chains from a single sample sequenced in a study of blood T cell repertoires in COVID-19. TCRdb's table, derived via immunoSEQ multiplex PCR, lists solely in-frame clones and lacks some. This sample has tens of thousands of clones, with over 65% found just once. Sequencing was done on a sample of peripheral blood. The receptors were sampled from a man in his 70s with COVID-19, enrolled during active disease.

J is TRBJ2-5 and V is TRBV3-1 (or the pseudogene TRBV3-2); 10 bases are shared with TRBD2. This CDR3 has 17 amino acids. Germline V gene data show CDR1 as LGHDT and CDR2 as YNNKEL (reference sequence). The ends lost 1 base at V and 4 bases at J; junction bases unmatched: 9. DNA of the CDR3: TGTGCCAGCAGCCAAGGTACCACTAGCGGGAATGCAGAGACCCAGTACTTC. Its protein is CASSQGTTSGNAETQYF.

This rearrangement joins TRBV6-2 or TRBV6-3 to TRBJ1-4; D is possibly TRBD1 (6 bases). V lost 2 bases and J 7 bases, leaving 17 bases between the germline ends. Per the germline V gene, CDR1 is MNHEY and CDR2 is SVGEGT. The length of the CDR3 is 16 residues. The CDR3 is CASSYTTSGDAEKLFF. In DNA, the CDR3 is TGTGCCAGCAGTTACACCACCTCAGGGGATGCTGAAAAACTGTTTTTT.

V and J are TRBV24-1 and TRBJ2-1, with 14 bases fitting TRBD2. The germline CDR1 and CDR2 sequences are KGHDR and SFDVKD. This CDR3 has 14 residues. J was trimmed by 7 bases and V by 7 bases; bases with no gene match: 2. The CDR3 spells CATRGLAGGNEQFF. For the CDR3, the DNA is TGTGCCACCAGAGGACTAGCGGGAGGTAATGAGCAGTTCTTC.

The V and J genes are TRBV7-9 and TRBJ2-7, with 7 bases aligning to TRBD1. The CDR3 consists of 14 residues. In germline, CDR1 is SEHNR, CDR2 FQNEAQ (reference sequence). V shed 4 bases and J 9 bases; nucleotides not matched to a gene: 12. The CDR3 here is CASSSTGTYEGQYF. The CDR3, as DNA: TGTGCCAGCAGCTCGACAGGGACCTACGAGGGGCAGTACTTC.

V is TRBV7-8 and J is TRBJ2-1; D call uncertain. Germline assignment: CDR1 SGHVS and CDR2 FQNEAQ. The V end lost 0 bases, the J end lost 1 base, and 10 bases lay between the germline ends. The CDR3 covers 16 residues. The CDR3 sequence: CASSLAGGNSYNEQFF. CDR3 nucleotides: TGTGCCAGCAGCTTAGCCGGCGGAAATTCCTACAATGAGCAGTTCTTC.

The chain couples TRBV6-2 or TRBV6-3 to TRBJ1-1; D ambiguous. CDR1 and CDR2 from the germline V gene are MNHEY and SVGEGT. This CDR3 is built from 13 residues. With 6 bases removed from V and 1 base from J, the gap between germline ends came to 9 bases. CDR3 amino acids: CASSFGENTEAFF. The CDR3 region has the DNA TGTGCCAGCAGCTTCGGGGAGAACACTGAAGCTTTCTTT.

This chain connects TRBV4-3 to TRBJ2-3, with no clear D. This CDR3 comprises 14 residues. The germline V and J ends were trimmed by 3 bases and 1 base, with 8 bases remaining between them. Germline assignment: CDR1 LGHNA and CDR2 YSLEER. The DNA for the CDR3 is TGCGCCAGCAGCCAGGCGGTGGGCACAGATACGCAGTATTTT. It specifies CASSQAVGTDTQYF.